The source of this T cell receptor beta chain is a study of T cell responses to AZD1222 COVID-19 vaccine (dated by TCRdb to about 2021). General notes on the study: Because spike-specific TCR depth and breadth did not differ between the two schedules, AZD1222 recipients who got a second dose at roughly 4 weeks were pooled with those who got a second dose at roughly 12 weeks. A total of about 230 trial participants underwent TCR sequencing, of whom 207 received two doses of AZD1222 and some 25 received two doses of the MenACWY control vaccine. Trial participants were enrolled into age subgroups of 18-55, 56-69 and 70-plus years, which contained approximately 150, 30 and 60 TCR-sequenced participants, respectively.

The sample's time point label is to be understood as: baseline before first vaccination. Samples from vaccinated people were obtained from the UK trials COV001 and COV002, which included a single-blind randomized controlled phase 2/3 trial of AZD1222 (ChAdOx1 nCoV-19) in healthy adults. For TCRbeta chain sequencing, PBMC samples from trial participants were taken at day 0 and at day 28 after the second dose. The CDR3 regions of human TCRbeta chains were subjected to immunosequencing. The authors processed their data as follows. TCRs in the repertoires were matched against a reference library of SARS-CoV-2-specific TCRs that had been generated with the MIRA antigen-specificity platform. Breadth was defined as the fraction of unique TCRs that were SARS-CoV-2-associated. Depth was defined as the fraction of total T cells that were SARS-CoV-2-associated. Using the MIRA data, each spike-specific TCR was mapped to the spike region that the TCR reacts to and placed in a CD4 or CD8 class. Log10-transformed breadth and depth values were compared by one-way ANOVA with Sidak's multiple comparisons tests. TCRdb obtained this table from immuneACCESS and retained in-frame rearrangements with V and J assigned. These tables miss some clones; where compared with another copy, unresolved V genes account for less than half of the shortfall, and the remainder is unexplained. That table gives V, J and clone size, and the DNA gave D and trimming. Here the sample has some 150,000 clones; roughly nine tenths occur a single time. Of the sample, about 1.7% falls within the top ten clones.

In the germline V gene (reference sequence), CDR1 corresponds to LNHNV and CDR2 to YYDKDF. The junction carries 16 bases between V and J, which are trimmed by 0 bases and 2 bases respectively. Spanning cysteine to phenylalanine, the CDR3 consists of 18 amino acids. Kept here is only the CDR3 DNA, which spans 54 bases and is read in frame from base 1. Overall results and qualifications from the work: Conclusions about previously exposed vaccinees are limited, since just five or six AZD1222 recipients were seropositive for SARS-CoV-2 at baseline. No day 14 peak-response samples were available, so repertoires were characterized only after the peak T cell response. Reportedly, almost half of the unique spike-specific TCRs recognized epitopes lying outside the regions that are mutated in the B.1.351 and B.1.1.7 variants. A significant rise in spike-specific TCR breadth and depth was observed after two AZD1222 doses relative to day 0 and relative to MenACWY recipients. In the small 56-69-year group, the increase in depth fell short of significance, most likely because of low power. The whole spike protein was spanned by vaccine-associated CD4 TCRs, and dominant responses were seen in regions 160-218 and 743-854. Participants were mostly white British and included more females than males, and it was suggested by the authors that clonal diversity may have been underestimated.

A word on this clone: There is no known antigen for this receptor. Base qualities were left out, and no much larger clone turns up one base away.

This chain is built from TRBV15 and TRBJ1-4, with a tentative D gene TRBD1 over 5 matching bases. This receptor was identified in an adult in good health. The sequencing here drew on peripheral blood, taken on day 0 of AZD1222 vaccination. CDR3 reads: CATSRDLAHKGTNEKLFF. At the DNA level, the sequence is TGTGCCACCAGCAGAGATCTAGCTCATAAGGGGACTAATGAAAAACTGTTTTTT.